This TCR beta chain was retrieved from a study of control samples from healthy donors and cancer patients. Sequenced by immunoSEQ multiplex PCR; TCRdb stores in-frame clones only, minus some. Of under 140,000 clones listed, around nine tenths were seen once; the top ten hold 3.5% to 4%. Trimming took 4 bases from V and 4 from J; bases not matched to a gene: 17. This CDR3 region has 19 residues. CDR1 SGHAT and CDR2 FQNNGV come from the germline V gene. This TCR was sampled from a woman in her fifties or sixties with lung cancer. This chain connects TRBV11-2 to TRBJ1-2; 11 nucleotides match TRBD1. The sequenced sample consisted of PBMCs. This chain's CDR3 is CASSSPLGTGGLGSYGYTF. In DNA form, the CDR3 reads TGTGCCAGCAGCTCGCCACTAGGGACAGGGGGACTGGGAAGCTATGGCTACACCTTC. The full variable domain, in which reference TRBV11-2 and TRBJ1-2 provide the parts outside the CDR3, is EAGVAQSPRYKIIEKRQSVAFWCNPISGHATLYWYQQILGQGPKLLIQFQNNGVVDDSQLPKDRFSAERLKGVDSTLKIQPAKLEDSAVYLCASSSPLGTGGLGSYGYTFGSGTRLTVV.